The sequence of this TCR beta chain was determined in a study of cytomegalovirus exposure and HLA in healthy donors. Study-level points and caveats: Clonal expansion, a later analysis showed, was greater in HLA-associated TCR beta chains than in equally common others. Donors belonging to an Asian-associated ancestry cluster reportedly showed fewer N-insertions in productive TCRs than the roughly 700-donor mean, according to what a later analysis found.

As for this clone: Its antigen remains unidentified.

CDR3 length equals 13 residues. V trimming: 0 bases; J trimming: 14 bases; junction bases outside the gene matches: 7. CDR1 and CDR2 from the germline V gene are SGHDT and YYEEEE. The PCR used 60 Vbeta and 13 Jbeta primers. The data were produced by immunoSEQ multiplex PCR, yet TCRdb's version contains in-frame clones alone and is incomplete. The table includes about 160,000 clones, around 80% detected once. Sequencing was performed on PBMCs. V usage is TRBV5-6 and J usage is TRBJ1-4; 7 bases are a match to TRBD1. The receptor's source is a man aged 35 to 55 in good health and CMV-seronegative. The DNA for the CDR3 is TGTGCCAGCAGCTTGGGTTACGGACAGGATCTGTTTTTT. It yields the protein CASSLGYGQDLFF.